The next 22 T cell receptor beta chains were all read from a single sample in a study of shared clonotypes between healthy human individuals. Repertoires were generated with immunoSEQ multiplex PCR, while TCRdb's copy carries only in-frame clones and drops some. This sample has 2 million or so clones, with roughly 95% found just once. The sequenced sample consisted of naive CD4+ T cells sorted from blood. Subset reported: CD45RA+ positively selected. Source of these receptors: a man aged 18 to 35 in good health.

The rearrangement uses TRBV5-1 and TRBJ2-6, with 8 bases that match TRBD1. The germline CDR1 and CDR2 sequences are SGHRS and YFSETQ. With 4 bases clipped from V and 6 bases from J, the junction kept 9 bases outside the gene matches. The CDR3 is 16 residues long. The CDR3 DNA is TGCGCCAGCAGCGGAACGACAGGGGTTACGGCCAACGTCCTGACTTTC. It codes for CASSGTTGVTANVLTF.

The chain links TRBV7-9 to TRBJ2-7; D not certain. Germline assignment: CDR1 SEHNR and CDR2 FQNEAQ (reference sequence). The CDR3 contains 12 residues. The V gene lost 2 bases and the J gene lost 4 bases, with 6 bases spanning the gap. The CDR3 spells CASSLNAYEQYF. The CDR3 coding sequence is TGTGCCAGCAGCTTAAACGCTTACGAGCAGTACTTC.

V is TRBV6-5 and J is TRBJ1-4, with TRBD1 as a possible D gene (5 bases). The V gene's germline CDR1 is MNHEY and CDR2 SVGAGI. The CDR3 contains 15 residues. V lost 7 bases to trimming and J lost 3 bases, with 15 bases between them. CDR3 in DNA: TGTGCCAGCAATCGATTCGGGGGGTCTAATGAAAAACTGTTTTTT. It translates to CASNRFGGSNEKLFF.

The table lists this clone with a count of one. The chain is built from TRBV27 and TRBJ1-1; D gene unclear. V was cut by 2 bases and J by 1 base, with 5 bases left in between. In germline, CDR1 is MNHEY, CDR2 SMNVEV (reference sequence). The CDR3 has 13 amino acids. The CDR3 reads CASSLVQNTEAFF. The DNA of the CDR3 is TGTGCCAGCAGTTTAGTACAGAACACTGAAGCTTTCTTT.

A few counts support this clone. The chain has TRBV9 and TRBJ2-5; 9 bases fit TRBD1. The tail of the sequence fits TRBJ2-7 better, so the J call may be wrong. This CDR3 region has 15 residues. CDR1 SGDLS and CDR2 YYNGEE come from the germline V gene. The CDR3 nucleotides are TGTGCCAGCAGCCCCTCGGGGACAGGGACCTACGAGCAGTACTTC. It encodes CASSPSGTGTYEQYF.

The V and J genes are TRBV6-5 and TRBJ2-7; TRBD2 aligns across 8 bases. Germline CDR1 MNHEY, CDR2 SVGAGI. This CDR3 region has 14 residues. V dropped 5 bases and J dropped 1; count of bases not matched to a gene: 4. CDR3 residues: CASSAGTRSYEQYF. In nucleotides, the CDR3 is TGTGCCAGCAGTGCCGGGACTAGGTCCTACGAGCAGTACTTC.

This chain uses TRBV10-3 with TRBJ1-5, with 9 bases matching TRBD1. CDR3 length equals 16 residues. The trim removed 2 bases at V and 5 bases at J, leaving 7 bases unmatched. The V gene's germline CDR1 is ENHRY and CDR2 SYGVKD. CDR3 residues: CAISEGDRVTDQPQHF. The DNA for the CDR3 is TGTGCCATCAGTGAGGGGGACAGGGTTACGGATCAGCCCCAGCATTTT.

The chain carries TRBV28 and TRBJ2-3; TRBD1 matches 8 bases. Germline trimming cut 4 bases from V and 3 bases from J; bases unmatched to any gene: 3. From germline, CDR1 is MDHEN and CDR2 SYDVKM. The CDR3 loop spans 14 amino acids. The CDR3 nucleotides are TGTGCCAGCAGTTGGAGACAGGGGACAGATACGCAGTATTTT. Protein sequence: CASSWRQGTDTQYF.

This chain links TRBV19 with TRBJ2-1; TRBD2 matches 13 bases. Germline assignment: CDR1 LNHDA and CDR2 SQIVND (reference sequence). The CDR3 length is 16 residues. V dropped 4 bases and J dropped 6; count of bases not matched to a gene: 6. The CDR3 bases are TGTGCCAGTAGTAAACGACTAGCGGGAGGCGTCAATGAGCAGTTCTTC. Its translation: CASSKRLAGGVNEQFF.

The chain links TRBV30 to TRBJ2-3, with TRBD1 matching 7 bases. The CDR3 loop spans 13 amino acids. The J segment lost 1 base and the V segment lost 4 bases, leaving 2 bases of the junction unmatched. The V gene's germline CDR1 is GTSNPN and CDR2 SVGIG (reference sequence). As DNA, the CDR3 is TGTGCCTGGACAACAGGGGGCACAGATACGCAGTATTTT. Translation gives CAWTTGGTDTQYF. The variable domain in full, completed from reference TRBV30 and TRBJ2-3, reads SQTIHQWPATLVQPVGSPLSLECTVEGTSNPNLYWYRQAAGRGLQLLFYSVGIGQISSEVPQNLSASRPQDRQFILSSKKLLLSDSGFYLCAWTTGGTDTQYFGPGTRLTVL.

As to this clone: Different DNA sequences within this sample yield the same CDR3. The chain carries TRBV19 and TRBJ2-7; the D call may be TRBD1 or TRBD2 (5 bases each). Trimming took off 6 bases at V and 3 bases at J, with 12 bases between the two ends. This CDR3 is 13 amino acids long. Germline assignment: CDR1 LNHDA and CDR2 SQIVND (reference sequence). The CDR3 spells CASSPGQSYEQYF. Here the CDR3 DNA reads TGTGCCAGTAGCCCGGGGCAGAGCTACGAGCAGTACTTC.

The chain joins TRBV4-1 to TRBJ2-3, with TRBD1 as a possible D gene (5 bases). Trimming removed 6 bases from V and 0 bases from J, with 16 bases in between. Per germline, CDR1 MGHRA and CDR2 YSYEKL. This CDR3 is built from 16 residues. CDR3: CASREGADTSTDTQYF. The CDR3, as DNA: TGCGCCAGCAGGGAAGGGGCGGATACTAGCACAGATACGCAGTATTTT.

The chain couples TRBV25-1 to TRBJ2-3, with a tentative D call TRBD1 (5 bases). CDR1 is MGHDK and CDR2 is SYGVNS in the germline V gene. Trimming took 0 bases from V and 2 from J, leaving 18 bases between them. The CDR3 consists of 18 residues. CDR3 nucleotide sequence: TGTGCCAGCAGTGAATATGGGTGGGGCCACTCAAACACAGATACGCAGTATTTT. Translated, it gives CASSEYGWGHSNTDTQYF.

Comment on this clone: Other DNA sequences within the sample encode an identical CDR3. V and J are TRBV27 and TRBJ1-2, with TRBD1 as a possible D gene (6 bases). V was trimmed by 1 base and J by 7 bases, leaving 10 bases between them. The CDR3 loop spans 13 amino acids. Per the germline V gene, CDR1 is MNHEY and CDR2 is SMNVEV (reference sequence). The CDR3 coding sequence is TGTGCCAGCAGTTTATTACAGGGAGGTGGCTACACCTTC. Protein: CASSLLQGGGYTF.

V usage is TRBV19 and J usage is TRBJ1-5; D uncertain. Germline values: CDR1 LNHDA, CDR2 SQIVND (reference sequence). V was clipped by 0 bases and J by 0 bases, with 6 bases between them. CDR3 length: 15 residues. CDR3 in amino acids: CASSIEAGSNQPQHF. The CDR3, as DNA: TGTGCCAGTAGTATAGAAGCGGGTAGCAATCAGCCCCAGCATTTT.

A single count supports this clone. The gene calls are TRBV10-3 and TRBJ1-1; possibly TRBD1 for D (5 bases). Germline loops: CDR1 ENHRY, CDR2 SYGVKD. CDR3 length: 18 amino acids. V lost 10 bases and J lost 4, with 31 bases in between. CDR3 in amino acids: CATQTPRAGWASRTEAFF. DNA for the CDR3: TGTGCCACCCAAACCCCTCGGGCAGGGTGGGCGAGTCGCACTGAAGCTTTCTTT.

Comments on this clone: The sample contains more than one DNA sequence encoding this CDR3. The V and J genes are TRBV5-6 and TRBJ1-5, with D possibly matching TRBD1 (5 bases). CDR3 size: 14 residues. CDR1 is SGHDT and CDR2 is YYEEEE in the germline V gene. V was pared by 4 bases and J by 1 base, with 9 bases between. CDR3 sequence (DNA): TGTGCCAGCAGCCAAGGGGTAAGCAATCAGCCCCAGCATTTT. Protein: CASSQGVSNQPQHF.

This clone was seen only a few times. CDR3 nucleotide sequence: TGTGCCAGCAGCCCCACAGGGAATTCACCCCTCCACTTT. This encodes CASSPTGNSPLHF. The chain joins TRBV2 to TRBJ1-6; tentatively, D is TRBD1 (6 bases). Germline V CDR1 and CDR2: SNHLY, FYNNEI. V was clipped by 6 bases and J by 7 bases, with 10 bases between them. The CDR3 sequence is 13 residues long.

This rearrangement joins TRBV7-2 to TRBJ2-3, with D tentatively TRBD1 or TRBD2 (7 bases each). CDR1 SGHTA and CDR2 FQGNSA come from the germline V gene. The CDR3 contains 15 residues. Trimming cost V 2 bases and J 3 bases, with 12 bases left between them. The chain's CDR3 is CASSLYRGGTDTQYF. As DNA, the CDR3 is TGTGCCAGCAGCTTATACAGGGGAGGGACAGATACGCAGTATTTT. Full variable domain (remainder filled in from reference TRBV7-2 and TRBJ2-3): GAGVSQSPSNKVTEKGKDVELRCDPISGHTALYWYRQSLGQGLEFLIYFQGNSAPDKSGLPSDRFSAERTGGSVSTLTIQRTQQEDSAVYLCASSLYRGGTDTQYFGPGTRLTVL.

The V and J genes are TRBV7-8 and TRBJ1-3; D remains unclear. Trimming took 0 bases from V and 0 from J, leaving 9 bases between them. The CDR3 runs to 16 residues. Germline V gene sequence: CDR1 SGHVS, CDR2 FQNEAQ. The CDR3 sequence is CASSLADGISGNTIYF. The CDR3 DNA reads TGTGCCAGCAGCTTAGCCGACGGCATCTCTGGAAACACCATATATTTT.

The chain recombines TRBV7-2 with TRBJ1-1; TRBD1 might be the D (6 bases). The CDR3 consists of 14 residues. Germline V lookup: CDR1 SGHTA, CDR2 FQGNSA. Trimming stripped 2 bases from V and 6 bases from J, with 13 bases between. CDR3: CASSLPTGSAEAFF. CDR3 sequence (DNA): TGTGCCAGCAGCTTACCAACAGGGAGCGCTGAAGCTTTCTTT.

The rearrangement links TRBV19 to TRBJ1-6, with D tentatively TRBD1 (5 bases). The CDR3 has 14 residues. Germline assignment: CDR1 LNHDA and CDR2 SQIVND (reference sequence). The V and J ends lost 3 bases and 3 bases respectively, with 6 bases between them. CDR3 protein: CASSMDIYNSPLHF. Here the CDR3 DNA reads TGTGCCAGTAGTATGGACATCTATAATTCACCCCTCCACTTT.